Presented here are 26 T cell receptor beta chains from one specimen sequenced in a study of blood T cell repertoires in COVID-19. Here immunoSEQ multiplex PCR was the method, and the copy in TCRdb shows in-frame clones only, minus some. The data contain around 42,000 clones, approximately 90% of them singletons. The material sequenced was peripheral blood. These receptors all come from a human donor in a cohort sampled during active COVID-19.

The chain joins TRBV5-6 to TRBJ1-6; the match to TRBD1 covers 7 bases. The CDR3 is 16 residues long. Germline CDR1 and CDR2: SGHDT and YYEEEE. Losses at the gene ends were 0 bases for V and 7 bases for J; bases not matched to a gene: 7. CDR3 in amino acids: CASSLDRQGWNSPLHF. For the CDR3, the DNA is TGTGCCAGCAGCTTGGATCGACAGGGATGGAATTCACCCCTCCACTTT.

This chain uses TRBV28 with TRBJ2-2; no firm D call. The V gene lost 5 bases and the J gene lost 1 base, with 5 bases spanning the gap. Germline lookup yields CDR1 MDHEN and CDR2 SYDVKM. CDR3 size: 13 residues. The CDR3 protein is CASSIQNTGELFF. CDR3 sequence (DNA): TGTGCCAGCAGTATACAGAACACCGGGGAGCTGTTTTTT.

CDR3 coding DNA: TGTGCCAGCAGCTCGCGGGAGAACACTGAAGCTTTCTTT. Amino acid sequence: CASSSRENTEAFF. V and J are TRBV5-4 and TRBJ1-1; the D is unclear. The V and J ends lost 3 bases and 1 base respectively, with 7 bases between them. Looked up from germline, CDR1 is SGHNT and CDR2 is YYREEE (reference sequence). The CDR3 is 13 residues long. Variable domain in full (rest from reference TRBV5-4 and TRBJ1-1): ETGVTQSPTHLIKTRGQQVTLRCSSQSGHNTVSWYQQALGQGPQFIFQYYREEENGRGNFPPRFSGLQFPNYSSELNVNALELDDSALYLCASSSRENTEAFFGQGTRLTVV.

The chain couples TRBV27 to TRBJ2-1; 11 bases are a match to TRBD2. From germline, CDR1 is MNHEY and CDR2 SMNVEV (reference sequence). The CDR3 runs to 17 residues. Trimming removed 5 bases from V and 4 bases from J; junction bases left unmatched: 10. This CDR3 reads CASSPITSGRWYNEQFF. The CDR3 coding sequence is TGTGCCAGCAGTCCTATTACTAGCGGGAGATGGTACAATGAGCAGTTCTTC.

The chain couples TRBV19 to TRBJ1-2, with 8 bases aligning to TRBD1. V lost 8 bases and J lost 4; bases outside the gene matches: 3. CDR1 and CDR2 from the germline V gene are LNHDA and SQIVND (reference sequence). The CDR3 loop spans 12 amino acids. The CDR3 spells CASQGQVYGYTF. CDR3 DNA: TGTGCCAGTCAGGGACAGGTCTATGGCTACACCTTC. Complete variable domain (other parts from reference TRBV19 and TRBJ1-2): DGGITQSPKYLFRKEGQNVTLSCEQNLNHDAMYWYRQDPGQGLRLIYYSQIVNDFQKGDIAEGYSVSREKKESFPLTVTSAQKNPTAFYLCASQGQVYGYTFGSGTRLTVV.

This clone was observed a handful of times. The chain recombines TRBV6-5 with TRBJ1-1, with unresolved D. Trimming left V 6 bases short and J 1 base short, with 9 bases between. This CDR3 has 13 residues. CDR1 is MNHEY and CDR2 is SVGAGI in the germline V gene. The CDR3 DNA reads TGTGCCAGCAGGGGCCGGCAGAACACTGAAGCTTTCTTT. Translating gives CASRGRQNTEAFF.

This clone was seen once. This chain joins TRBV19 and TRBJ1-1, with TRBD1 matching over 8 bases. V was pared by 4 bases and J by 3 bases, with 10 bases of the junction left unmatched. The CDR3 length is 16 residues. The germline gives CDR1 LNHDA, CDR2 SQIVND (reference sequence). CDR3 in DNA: TGTGCCAGTAGTACATATCAGGGGGCGCCGGACACTGAAGCTTTCTTT. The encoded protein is CASSTYQGAPDTEAFF.

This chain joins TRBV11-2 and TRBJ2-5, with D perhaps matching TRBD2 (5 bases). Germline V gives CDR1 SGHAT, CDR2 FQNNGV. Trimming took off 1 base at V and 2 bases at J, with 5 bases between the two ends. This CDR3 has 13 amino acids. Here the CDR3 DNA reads TGTGCCAGCAGCTTAGGGACTCAAGAGACCCAGTACTTC. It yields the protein CASSLGTQETQYF.

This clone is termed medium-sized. The CDR3 DNA follows: TGTGCCAGCAGTGATTTGGGAGGCTCTGGGGCCAACGTCCTGACTTTC. Translation gives CASSDLGGSGANVLTF. This chain joins TRBV6-1 and TRBJ2-6, with D perhaps matching TRBD2 (6 bases). Germline CDR1 is MNHNS and CDR2 is SASEGT. The CDR3 covers 16 residues. Trimming left V 3 bases short and J 0 bases short, with 9 bases between.

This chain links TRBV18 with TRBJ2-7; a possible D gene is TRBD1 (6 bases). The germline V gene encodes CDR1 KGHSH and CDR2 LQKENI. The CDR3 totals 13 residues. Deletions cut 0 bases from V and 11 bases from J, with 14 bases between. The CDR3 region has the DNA TGTGCCAGCTCACCACCGGTCTCGCAGGGGAAGTACTTC. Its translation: CASSPPVSQGKYF.

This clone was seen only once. CDR3 loop: CASSGQGGSYEQYF. Here the CDR3 DNA reads TGTGCCAGTAGCGGACAGGGGGGCTCCTACGAGCAGTACTTC. V and J are TRBV19 and TRBJ2-7; 10 bases align to TRBD1. The J segment lost 0 bases and the V segment lost 6 bases, leaving 2 bases of the junction unmatched. The CDR3 has 14 residues. The germline gives CDR1 LNHDA, CDR2 SQIVND (reference sequence).

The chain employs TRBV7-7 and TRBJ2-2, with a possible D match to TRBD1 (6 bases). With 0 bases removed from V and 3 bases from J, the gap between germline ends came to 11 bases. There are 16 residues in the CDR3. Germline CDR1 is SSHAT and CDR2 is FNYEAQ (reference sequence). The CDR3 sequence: CASSLAATGYTGELFF. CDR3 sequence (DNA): TGTGCCAGCAGCTTAGCGGCGACAGGATACACCGGGGAGCTGTTTTTT.

The CDR3 bases are TGTGCCAGCAGTTTCGGAGCGAGGGAGACCCAGTACTTC. Translated: CASSFGARETQYF. The chain links TRBV27 to TRBJ2-5; no clear D gene. This CDR3 contains 13 residues. Trimming pared 3 bases from V and 5 bases from J, leaving 10 bases between. Germline V lookup: CDR1 MNHEY, CDR2 SMNVEV (reference sequence).

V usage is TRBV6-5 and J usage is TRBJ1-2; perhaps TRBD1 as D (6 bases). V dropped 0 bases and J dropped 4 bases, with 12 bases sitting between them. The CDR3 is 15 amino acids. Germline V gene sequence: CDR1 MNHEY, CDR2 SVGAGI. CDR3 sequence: CASSYSRTAIYGYTF. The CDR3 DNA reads TGTGCCAGCAGTTACTCCAGGACAGCCATCTATGGCTACACCTTC.

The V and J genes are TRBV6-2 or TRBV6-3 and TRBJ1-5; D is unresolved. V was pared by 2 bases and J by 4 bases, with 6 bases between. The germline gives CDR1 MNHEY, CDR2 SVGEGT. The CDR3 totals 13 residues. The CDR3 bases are TGTGCCAGCAGTTACGGCGGGAATCAGCCCCAGCATTTT. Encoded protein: CASSYGGNQPQHF.

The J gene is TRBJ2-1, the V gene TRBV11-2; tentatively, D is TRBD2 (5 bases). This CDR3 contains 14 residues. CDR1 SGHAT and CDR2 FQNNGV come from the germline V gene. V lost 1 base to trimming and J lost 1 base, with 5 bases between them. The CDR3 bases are TGTGCCAGCAGCTTAGCGGGGTCCTACAATGAGCAGTTCTTC. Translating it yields CASSLAGSYNEQFF.

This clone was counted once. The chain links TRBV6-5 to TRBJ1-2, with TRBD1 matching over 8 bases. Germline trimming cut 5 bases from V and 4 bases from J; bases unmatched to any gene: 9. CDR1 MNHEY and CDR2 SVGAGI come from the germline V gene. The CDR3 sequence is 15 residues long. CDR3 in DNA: TGTGCCAGCAGTCCTCCAGGGGGCCAAGTCTATGGCTACACCTTC. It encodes CASSPPGGQVYGYTF.

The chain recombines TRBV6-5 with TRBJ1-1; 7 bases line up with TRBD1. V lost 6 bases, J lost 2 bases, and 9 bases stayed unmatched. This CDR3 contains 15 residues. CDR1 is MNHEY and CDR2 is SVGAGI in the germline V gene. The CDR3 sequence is CASRNKGTANTEAFF. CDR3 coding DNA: TGTGCCAGCAGAAACAAGGGGACAGCCAACACTGAAGCTTTCTTT.

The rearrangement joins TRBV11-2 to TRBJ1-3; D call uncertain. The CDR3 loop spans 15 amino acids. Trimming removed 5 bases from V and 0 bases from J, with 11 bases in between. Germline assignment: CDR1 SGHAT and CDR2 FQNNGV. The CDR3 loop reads CASSTPGSSGNTIYF. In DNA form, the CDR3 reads TGTGCCAGCAGCACCCCGGGTTCCTCTGGAAACACCATATATTTT.

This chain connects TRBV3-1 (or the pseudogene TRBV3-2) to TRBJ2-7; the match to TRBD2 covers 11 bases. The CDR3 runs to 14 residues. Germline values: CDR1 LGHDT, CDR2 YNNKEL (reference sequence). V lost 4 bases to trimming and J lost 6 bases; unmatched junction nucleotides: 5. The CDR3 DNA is TGTGCCAGCAGCCGGCTAGCGGGAGGCAGCGAGCAGTACTTC. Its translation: CASSRLAGGSEQYF.

CDR3 sequence reads: CASSNNSGRARAAKNIQYF. The DNA of the CDR3 is TGTGCCAGCAGCAATAATAGCGGGAGGGCCAGGGCGGCCAAAAACATTCAGTACTTC. This chain uses TRBV7-2 with TRBJ2-4, with 11 bases fitting TRBD2. Germline V gene lookup returns CDR1 SGHTA and CDR2 FQGNSA. J was trimmed by 1 base and V by 5 bases; bases with no gene match: 13. The CDR3 sequence is 19 residues long.

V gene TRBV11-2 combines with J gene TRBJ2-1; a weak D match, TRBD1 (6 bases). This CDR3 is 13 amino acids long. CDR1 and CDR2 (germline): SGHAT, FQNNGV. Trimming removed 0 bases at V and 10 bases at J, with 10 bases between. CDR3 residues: CASSLEGAGEQFF. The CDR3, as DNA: TGTGCCAGCAGCTTAGAGGGGGCAGGGGAGCAGTTCTTC.

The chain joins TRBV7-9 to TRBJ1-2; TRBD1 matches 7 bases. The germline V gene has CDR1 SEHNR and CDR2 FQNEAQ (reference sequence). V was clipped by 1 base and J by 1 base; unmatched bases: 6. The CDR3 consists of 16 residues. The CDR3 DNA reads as TGTGCCAGCAGCTTAGGACAGGGCGCTCGTAACTATGGCTACACCTTC. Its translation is CASSLGQGARNYGYTF.

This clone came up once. This chain's CDR3 is CASSSTSGTSSYNEQFF. In DNA form, the CDR3 reads TGCGCCAGCAGCTCGACTAGCGGGACAAGCTCCTACAATGAGCAGTTCTTC. The rearrangement uses TRBV5-1 and TRBJ2-1, with 11 bases that match TRBD2. The CDR3 sequence is 17 residues long. J lost 0 bases, V lost 3 bases, and 5 bases had no gene match. Germline assignment: CDR1 SGHRS and CDR2 YFSETQ.

CDR3: CASSPTSGTGTGNTIYF. Written as DNA, the CDR3 is TGTGCCAGCAGCCCTACCTCCGGGACAGGGACCGGAAACACCATATATTTT. This chain joins TRBV28 and TRBJ1-3; 9 nucleotides align to TRBD1. The CDR3 runs to 17 residues. Unmatched junction bases numbered 13, after V lost 6 bases and J lost 4 bases. Germline V gene data show CDR1 as MDHEN and CDR2 as SYDVKM.

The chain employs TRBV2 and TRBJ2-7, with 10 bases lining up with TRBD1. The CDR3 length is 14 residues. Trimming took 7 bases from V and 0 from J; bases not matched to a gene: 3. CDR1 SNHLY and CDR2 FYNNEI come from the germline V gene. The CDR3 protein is CASMGTGVSYEQYF. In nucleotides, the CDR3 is TGTGCCAGCATGGGGACAGGGGTCTCCTACGAGCAGTACTTC. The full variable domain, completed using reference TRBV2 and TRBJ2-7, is EPEVTQTPSHQVTQMGQEVILRCVPISNHLYFYWYRQILGQKVEFLVSFYNNEISEKSEIFDDQFSVERPDGSNFTLKIRSTKLEDSAMYFCASMGTGVSYEQYFGPGTRLTVT.